One and the same sample provided the 28 T cell receptor beta chains below, sequenced in a study of blood T cell repertoires in COVID-19. TCRdb's table, derived via immunoSEQ multiplex PCR, lists solely in-frame clones and lacks some. This table has approximately 210,000 clones, around 82% appearing once. The sample taken for sequencing was peripheral blood. These TCRs come from a woman older than 75 with acute or convalescent COVID-19.

This clone has more than one count but fewer than ten. The genes are TRBV28 and TRBJ1-2, with 7 bases fitting TRBD1. J was trimmed by 3 bases and V by 6 bases; bases with no gene match: 7. Germline CDR1 reads MDHEN; CDR2 reads SYDVKM. This CDR3 is 14 amino acids long. CDR3 DNA sequence: TGTGCCAGCAGACGAGGGGGCGAGGACTATGGCTACACCTTC. This codes for CASRRGGEDYGYTF.

Comment on this clone: This same CDR3 is encoded by further DNA sequences in the sample. The gene calls are TRBV7-2 and TRBJ1-2; tentative D call: TRBD1 (5 bases). This CDR3 is 14 amino acids long. V shed 0 bases and J shed 3 bases, with 8 bases lying between them. Germline CDR1 reads SGHTA; CDR2 reads FQGNSA. The CDR3 coding sequence is TGTGCCAGCAGCTTAGCCAGGGAAGACTATGGCTACACCTTC. Amino acid sequence: CASSLAREDYGYTF.

V and J are TRBV19 and TRBJ1-1, with 8 bases lining up with TRBD1. Germline V lookup: CDR1 LNHDA, CDR2 SQIVND (reference sequence). The V and J ends lost 5 bases and 10 bases, in that order; junction bases with no gene match: 9. The CDR3 loop spans 13 amino acids. The CDR3 DNA reads TGTGCCAGTAGTTTACCGACAGGGGCCGGAGCTTTCTTT. This translates into CASSLPTGAGAFF.

The V call is TRBV19, the J call TRBJ1-5, with 9 bases fitting TRBD1. Germline V gene lookup returns CDR1 LNHDA and CDR2 SQIVND (reference sequence). V dropped 4 bases and J dropped 4; count of bases not matched to a gene: 5. The CDR3 extends over 15 amino acids. The CDR3 nucleotides are TGTGCCAGTAGTACTTCCGGGACAGGGAATCAGCCCCAGCATTTT. As protein: CASSTSGTGNQPQHF. The variable domain in full, completed from reference TRBV19 and TRBJ1-5, reads DGGITQSPKYLFRKEGQNVTLSCEQNLNHDAMYWYRQDPGQGLRLIYYSQIVNDFQKGDIAEGYSVSREKKESFPLTVTSAQKNPTAFYLCASSTSGTGNQPQHFGDGTRLSIL.

This clone was picked up a small number of times. The chain recombines TRBV2 with TRBJ2-3; perhaps TRBD1 as D (5 bases). CDR1 and CDR2 from the germline V gene are SNHLY and FYNNEI. The CDR3 is made up of 14 amino acids. V was pared by 5 bases and J by 0 bases, with 9 bases between. The CDR3 reads CASSLGVSTDTQYF. The CDR3 nucleotides are TGTGCCAGCAGTCTAGGGGTCAGCACAGATACGCAGTATTTT.

This chain joins TRBV9 and TRBJ1-3; D ambiguous. Germline V gene lookup returns CDR1 SGDLS and CDR2 YYNGEE. V dropped 4 bases and J dropped 0 bases, with 8 bases sitting between them. The CDR3 consists of 14 residues. CDR3 sequence: CASSLRDSGNTIYF. The CDR3 bases are TGTGCCAGCAGCTTACGGGACTCTGGAAACACCATATATTTT.

This clone was observed once. The V call is TRBV4-1, the J call TRBJ1-2; TRBD1 aligns across 7 bases. The trim removed 4 bases at V and 1 base at J, leaving 6 bases unmatched. CDR1 and CDR2 (germline): MGHRA, YSYEKL. CDR3 length: 15 amino acids. The CDR3 loop reads CASSPPGTVNYGYTF. In DNA, the CDR3 is TGCGCCAGCAGCCCACCGGGGACAGTTAACTATGGCTACACCTTC.

CDR3 sequence: CASSARTGFTNTEAFF. The CDR3 DNA sequence: TGTGCCAGCAGCGCCCGGACAGGGTTCACGAACACTGAAGCTTTCTTT. The chain joins TRBV7-2 to TRBJ1-1; 8 positions match TRBD1. Germline CDR1 is SGHTA and CDR2 is FQGNSA. After removal of 5 bases from V and 1 base from J, the junction contained 9 bases not matched to a gene. The CDR3 is 16 amino acids. The complete variable domain, with remaining parts taken from reference TRBV7-2 and TRBJ1-1, reads GAGVSQSPSNKVTEKGKDVELRCDPISGHTALYWYRQSLGQGLEFLIYFQGNSAPDKSGLPSDRFSAERTGGSVSTLTIQRTQQEDSAVYLCASSARTGFTNTEAFFGQGTRLTVV.

V usage is TRBV9 and J usage is TRBJ1-2, with D hard to call. The CDR3 has 13 amino acids. The germline V gene encodes CDR1 SGDLS and CDR2 YYNGEE. V lost 4 bases and J 4 bases, leaving 11 bases between the germline ends. CDR3 region: CASSPDYGYGYTF. For the CDR3, the DNA is TGTGCCAGCAGCCCTGACTACGGCTATGGCTACACCTTC.

In its sample, this clone was seen a few times. The J gene is TRBJ1-1, the V gene TRBV6-5; D gene ambiguous. The ends were cut back, 5 bases at V and 0 bases at J, with 7 bases in the middle. The length of the CDR3 is 13 residues. Germline V gene data show CDR1 as MNHEY and CDR2 as SVGAGI. The CDR3, as DNA: TGTGCCAGCAGTACAAAGATGAACACTGAAGCTTTCTTT. Encoded protein: CASSTKMNTEAFF.

The chain links TRBV18 to TRBJ1-1; TRBD1 matches at 10 bases. The germline CDR1 and CDR2 sequences are KGHSH and LQKENI. Trimming cost V 2 bases and J 5 bases; bases outside gene matches: 2. This CDR3 contains 14 residues. CDR3 bases: TGTGCCAGCTCACCAATGGACAGGGGGACTGAAGCTTTCTTT. It codes for CASSPMDRGTEAFF.

For the CDR3, the DNA is TGTGCCAGCAGCGTTGGTGCCGGGGTAGATACGCAGTATTTT. It specifies CASSVGAGVDTQYF. The chain couples TRBV7-9 to TRBJ2-3; possibly TRBD2 for D (5 bases). The germline V gene encodes CDR1 SEHNR and CDR2 FQNEAQ (reference sequence). The germline V and J ends were trimmed by 5 bases and 5 bases, with 14 bases remaining between them. There are 14 residues in the CDR3.

As to this clone: The same CDR3 arises from other DNA sequences in this sample as well. This rearrangement joins TRBV19 to TRBJ1-5, with D possibly TRBD1 on 5 matching bases. Trimming left V 5 bases short and J 6 bases short, with 11 bases between. CDR3 length: 13 amino acids. Looked up from germline, CDR1 is LNHDA and CDR2 is SQIVND (reference sequence). CDR3 nucleotide sequence: TGTGCCAGTAGTGATCTGGGGGGTCAGCCCCAGCATTTT. It codes for CASSDLGGQPQHF. Combining the CDR3 with reference TRBV19 and TRBJ1-5 gives the whole variable domain DGGITQSPKYLFRKEGQNVTLSCEQNLNHDAMYWYRQDPGQGLRLIYYSQIVNDFQKGDIAEGYSVSREKKESFPLTVTSAQKNPTAFYLCASSDLGGQPQHFGDGTRLSIL.

The genes are TRBV6-5 and TRBJ1-2; TRBD1 agrees at 7 bases. Looked up from germline, CDR1 is MNHEY and CDR2 is SVGAGI. The CDR3 contains 11 residues. Losses at the gene ends were 10 bases for V and 4 bases for J; bases not matched to a gene: 3. This chain's CDR3 is CATHRGYGYTF. The CDR3 nucleotides are TGTGCCACTCACAGGGGCTATGGCTACACCTTC.

V gene TRBV28 combines with J gene TRBJ1-2; 8 bases are a match to TRBD1. The CDR3 is made up of 14 amino acids. The germline V gene encodes CDR1 MDHEN and CDR2 SYDVKM. Trimming cost V 4 bases and J 8 bases; bases outside gene matches: 9. The CDR3 protein is CASSSGQVVKGYTF. The CDR3 bases are TGTGCCAGCAGTTCGGGACAGGTAGTGAAGGGCTACACCTTC.

This clone was detected only once. This chain uses TRBV24-1 with TRBJ1-2; D not resolved. The CDR3 has 14 residues. Between the trimmed V and J ends, which lost 7 bases and 5 bases, there was a span of 16 bases. Germline assignment: CDR1 KGHDR and CDR2 SFDVKD. The CDR3 protein is CATSEGMYGYGYTF. CDR3 nucleotide sequence: TGTGCCACCAGCGAAGGAATGTACGGGTATGGCTACACCTTC.

The chain combines TRBV7-2 with TRBJ1-4; 8 bases are shared with TRBD1. Germline values: CDR1 SGHTA, CDR2 FQGNSA. With 5 bases clipped from V and 6 bases from J, the junction kept 5 bases outside the gene matches. CDR3 size: 14 residues. CDR3 in amino acids: CASSPRTGYEKLFF. CDR3 nucleotides: TGTGCCAGCAGCCCCAGGACAGGGTATGAAAAACTGTTTTTT.

The chain uses TRBV4-1 and TRBJ1-1; D gene ambiguous. CDR1 is MGHRA and CDR2 is YSYEKL in the germline V gene. This CDR3 is 14 amino acids long. The V gene lost 2 bases and the J gene lost 2 bases, with 9 bases spanning the gap. CDR3 coding DNA: TGCGCCAGCAGCCAATTTAACAGAAACACTGAAGCTTTCTTT. This translates into CASSQFNRNTEAFF.

The chain couples TRBV18 to TRBJ1-5, with unresolved D. Germline lookup yields CDR1 KGHSH and CDR2 LQKENI. The CDR3 sequence is 13 residues long. Between the trimmed V and J ends, which lost 4 bases and 5 bases, there was a span of 9 bases. The CDR3 DNA sequence: TGTGCCAGCTCACTAGAAGGAGATCAGCCCCAGCATTTT. Protein: CASSLEGDQPQHF.

The chain is built from TRBV6-5 and TRBJ1-2; TRBD1 is a possible D gene (6 bases). The germline gives CDR1 MNHEY, CDR2 SVGAGI. The CDR3 has 16 amino acids. The ends were cut back, 0 bases at V and 4 bases at J, with 15 bases in the middle. Here the CDR3 reads CASSYSTGFRSYGYTF. CDR3 nucleotide sequence: TGTGCCAGCAGTTACTCAACAGGGTTTCGTAGCTATGGCTACACCTTC.

This clone was seen just once. The chain employs TRBV12-3 or TRBV12-4 and TRBJ2-7; D unresolved. The CDR3 extends over 13 amino acids. The V end lost 6 bases, the J end lost 2 bases, and 11 bases lay between the germline ends. The CDR3 coding sequence is TGTGCCAGCAGGGTTCCGGGTGCCTACGAGCAGTACTTC. Translation: CASRVPGAYEQYF.

This clone was recorded once. The chain recombines TRBV10-3 with TRBJ2-3; 8 bases are shared with TRBD2. The CDR3 contains 11 residues. Germline trimming cut 10 bases from V and 14 bases from J; bases unmatched to any gene: 11. Looked up from germline, CDR1 is ENHRY and CDR2 is SYGVKD. CDR3 residues: CATGGTSGLYF. The CDR3 DNA is TGTGCCACCGGGGGGACTAGTGGTCTGTATTTT.

The chain links TRBV7-2 to TRBJ1-5, with D possibly TRBD1 on 6 matching bases. Looked up from germline, CDR1 is SGHTA and CDR2 is FQGNSA. The CDR3 spans 15 residues. V was cut by 5 bases and J by 0 bases, with 11 bases left in between. The CDR3 is CASSPQGPSNQPQHF. Here the CDR3 DNA reads TGTGCCAGCAGCCCCCAGGGGCCTAGCAATCAGCCCCAGCATTTT.

The rearrangement links TRBV7-2 to TRBJ2-7, with 8 bases aligning to TRBD1. The J segment lost 7 bases and the V segment lost 4 bases, leaving 6 bases of the junction unmatched. The CDR3 is 13 amino acids. Per the germline V gene, CDR1 is SGHTA and CDR2 is FQGNSA. DNA for the CDR3: TGTGCCAGCAGCTGGACAGGGACGGGGGAGCAGTACTTC. Translation gives CASSWTGTGEQYF.

The V call is TRBV6-5, the J call TRBJ2-5; TRBD1 matches at 8 bases. The V gene's germline CDR1 is MNHEY and CDR2 SVGAGI. With V trimmed by 6 bases and J by 5 bases, 5 bases remained unmatched. The CDR3 spans 13 residues. Here the CDR3 DNA reads TGTGCCAGCAGGCGGACAGGGCTGGAGACCCAGTACTTC. This codes for CASRRTGLETQYF.

V and J are TRBV5-4 and TRBJ2-5, with 7 positions matching TRBD2. This CDR3 region has 16 residues. Per the germline V gene, CDR1 is SGHNT and CDR2 is YYREEE (reference sequence). J was trimmed by 2 bases and V by 1 base; bases with no gene match: 8. In nucleotides, the CDR3 is TGTGCCAGCAGCTTGCGGGCTAGCGGATCTCAAGAGACCCAGTACTTC. Translating gives CASSLRASGSQETQYF.

The chain recombines TRBV5-5 with TRBJ1-2; D unclear. CDR3 size: 15 residues. Germline CDR1 SGHKS, CDR2 YYEKEE (reference sequence). The ends were cut back, 0 bases at V and 6 bases at J, with 15 bases in the middle. DNA for the CDR3: TGTGCCAGCAGCTTGGTGGTCGGGAGCTCGAATGGCTACACCTTC. Protein product: CASSLVVGSSNGYTF.

This chain connects TRBV4-3 to TRBJ1-4, with 8 bases aligning to TRBD1. The V gene end was trimmed by 2 bases and the J gene end by 6 bases; junction bases not matched to a gene: 17. Germline loops: CDR1 LGHNA, CDR2 YSLEER. The CDR3 spans 19 residues. DNA of the CDR3: TGCGCCAGCAGCCAAAGACATCAGGGGGCGTATCAATCTGATGAAAAACTGTTTTTT. Translated, it gives CASSQRHQGAYQSDEKLFF.